Listed below are T cell receptor beta chains from one sample, sequenced in a study of graft-versus-host responses after intestinal transplantation. The antigens of these receptors remain unknown. Sequencing was performed with immunoSEQ multiplex PCR; in TCRdb, only in-frame clones are kept and a portion is missing. The data contain approximately 60,000 clones, roughly nine tenths of them seen just once; the ten biggest clones take up about 1.5%. Source: unstimulated CD8+ T cells sorted from spleen or lymph node cells, taken before transplant. The source of these receptors is a human donor who was the organ donor for an intestinal transplant. CDR3s include the opening cysteine and the closing phenylalanine or tryptophan. A D gene is named only where the DNA matches it firmly. The size of a clone is reported for some rows only, either as once, few or many, or as a class for expanded clones.

clone size	D gene	V gene	J gene	CDR3 DNA	CDR3 protein
.	.	TRBV19	TRBJ1-5	TGTGCCAGTAGTATTCGACAGGCTAATCAGCCCCAGCATTTT	CASSIRQANQPQHF
.	TRBD2	TRBV29-1	TRBJ2-1	TGCAGCGTTGAGGGACTAGCCGCCTACAATGAGCAGTTCTTC	CSVEGLAAYNEQFF
.	.	TRBV13	TRBJ1-2	TGTGCCAGCAGCTTAGGGACACCGACGTATGGCTACACCTTC	CASSLGTPTYGYTF
.	.	TRBV19	TRBJ1-3	TGTGCCAGTAGTATAGGATCGAGGAACACCATATATTTT	CASSIGSRNTIYF
few	TRBD1	TRBV5-1	TRBJ2-7	TGCGCCAGCAGCGAGACAGGGCTGTACGAGCAGTACTTC	CASSETGLYEQYF
.	TRBD2	TRBV6-6	TRBJ2-3	TGTGCCAGCAGTTACTCGGCTAGCGGGACAGATACGCAGTATTTT	CASSYSASGTDTQYF
.	TRBD1	TRBV19	TRBJ2-3	TGTGCCAGTAGTATCGACAGGGGTGTGGGCACAGATACGCAGTATTTT	CASSIDRGVGTDTQYF
.	.	TRBV28	TRBJ1-5	TGTGCCAGCAGGACCCACCGGGACTCCCATAGCAATCAGCCCCAGCATTTT	CASRTHRDSHSNQPQHF
.	TRBD1	TRBV29-1	TRBJ1-1	TGCAGCGCCGCTGTAGGGGGCGTGAACACTGAAGCTTTCTTT	CSAAVGGVNTEAFF
.	TRBD2	TRBV11-2	TRBJ2-3	TGTGCCAGCAGCTTTAGCGGGTCTAGCACAGATACGCAGTATTTT	CASSFSGSSTDTQYF
.	TRBD1	TRBV9	TRBJ2-1	TGTGCCAGCAGCGTAGATACGGGACAGTCCTTCAATGAGCAGTTCTTC	CASSVDTGQSFNEQFF
.	TRBD2	TRBV7-3	TRBJ2-7	TGTGCCAGCAGCCAGGGACTAGCGGGAGTCCCCGAGCAGTACTTC	CASSQGLAGVPEQYF
.	.	TRBV4-1	TRBJ2-2	TGCGCCAGCAGCCAGACCCCGCGGGCCTACACCGGGGAGCTGTTTTTT	CASSQTPRAYTGELFF
.	.	TRBV27	TRBJ2-7	TGTGCCAGCAGTTTAGGCCTAGGGGTTATCCACGAGCAGTACTTC	CASSLGLGVIHEQYF
once	TRBD1	TRBV27	TRBJ2-7	TGTGCCAGCTTAGACAGGGAAGGCTCCTACGAGCAGTACTTC	CASLDREGSYEQYF
.	.	TRBV13	TRBJ1-5	TGTGCCAGCAGCTTAGGCCCGGGCAATCAGCCCCAGCATTTT	CASSLGPGNQPQHF
.	TRBD2	TRBV7-9	TRBJ2-7	TGTGCCAGCAGCTTAGCGTGGGGACTAGCGGAGCACTACGAGCAGTACTTC	CASSLAWGLAEHYEQYF
.	.	TRBV19	TRBJ2-7	TGTGCCAGTAGACACTCGGACGGGAACTACGAGCAGTACTTC	CASRHSDGNYEQYF
.	.	TRBV11-2	TRBJ2-7	TGTGCCAGCAGCTTAGGCCCCGGGGACTCCTACGAGCAGTACTTC	CASSLGPGDSYEQYF
.	.	TRBV9	TRBJ2-5	TGTGCCAGCAGCGGGGGGGGCTGGGAGACCCAGTACTTC	CASSGGGWETQYF
medium-sized	TRBD2	TRBV27	TRBJ2-7	TGTGCCAGCAGTTTGGGGACTAGCGGCTACGAGCAGTACTTC	CASSLGTSGYEQYF
.	.	TRBV12-1	TRBJ2-7	TGTGCCAGCAGCTTTTGGACAGGGCTCTCCTACGAGCAGTACTTC	CASSFWTGLSYEQYF
.	.	TRBV11-2	TRBJ1-1	TGTGCCAGCAGCTTAGATCCGACAGAGGAAGCTTTCTTT	CASSLDPTEEAFF
.	TRBD1	TRBV19	TRBJ2-7	TGTGCCAGTAGTATAGATACCGCAGGGGGCGATGAGCAGTACTTC	CASSIDTAGGDEQYF
.	.	TRBV9	TRBJ2-1	TGTGCCAGCAGTCTTGGAGGGGTCACCTACAATGAGCAGTTCTTC	CASSLGGVTYNEQFF
.	TRBD2	TRBV28	TRBJ2-5	TGTGCCAGCAGCAAACTGGAAGCGGGAGCGGAAGAGACCCAGTACTTC	CASSKLEAGAEETQYF
.	TRBD2	TRBV7-9	TRBJ2-1	TGTGCCAGCAGCTTAGTAGCGGGAGCCTACAATGAGCAGTTCTTC	CASSLVAGAYNEQFF
.	.	TRBV5-5	TRBJ2-7	TGTGCCAGCAGCTTGGTTCCAGGGGCCTACGAGCAGTACTTC	CASSLVPGAYEQYF
.	.	TRBV4-2	TRBJ2-2	TGTGCCAGCAGCCAAGATTCGGACACTACTACCGGGGAGCTGTTTTTT	CASSQDSDTTTGELFF
.	.	TRBV30	TRBJ2-7	TGTGCCTGGAGACCGACTACGGATTGGGAGCAGTACTTC	CAWRPTTDWEQYF
once	TRBD1	TRBV30	TRBJ1-2	TGTGCCTGGTTCGGGACAGGGCGCAACTATGGCTACACCTTC	CAWFGTGRNYGYTF
.	.	TRBV5-4	TRBJ2-5	TGTGCCAGCAGCCCTCTAGGTCAAGAGACCCAGTACTTC	CASSPLGQETQYF
.	.	TRBV28	TRBJ2-5	TGTGCCAGCAGTTTCGGGTCGGAGACCCAGTACTTC	CASSFGSETQYF
.	TRBD1	TRBV5-1	TRBJ2-1	TGCGCCAGCAGCTTGTGGTGGTTCAGGGGGCGGGATGAGCAGTTCTTC	CASSLWWFRGRDEQFF
.	.	TRBV9	TRBJ2-2	TGTGCCAGCAGCGTAGCAGGGACGAACACCGGGGAGCTGTTTTTT	CASSVAGTNTGELFF
.	.	TRBV28	TRBJ2-7	TGTGCCAGCAGTTCGGAGGGGCTATACGAGCAGTACTTC	CASSSEGLYEQYF
few	TRBD2	TRBV6-1	TRBJ2-4	TGTGCCAGCAGTGAAGGGACGGGAGGGTTCGACATTCAGTACTTC	CASSEGTGGFDIQYF
.	TRBD1	TRBV7-2	TRBJ1-4	TGTGCCAGCAGCCGGACAGGGGGAAAAGAAAAACTGTTTTTT	CASSRTGGKEKLFF
.	.	TRBV28	TRBJ2-1	TGTGCCAGCAGCTCCGCCCGAGAGAGCTCCTACAATGAGCAGTTCTTC	CASSSARESSYNEQFF
.	.	TRBV4-2	TRBJ2-1	TGTGCCAGCAGCCAAGATCGAGTCGAGACTGGAAACTACAATGAGCAGTTCTTC	CASSQDRVETGNYNEQFF
.	TRBD2	TRBV4-3	TRBJ2-7	TGCGCCAGCAGCCAAGATCGTAGCGGGGTCTACGAGCAGTACTTC	CASSQDRSGVYEQYF
.	.	TRBV27	TRBJ2-7	TGTGCCAGCAGTCCTAACTCCTACGAGCAGTACTTC	CASSPNSYEQYF
.	TRBD2	TRBV13	TRBJ2-7	TGTGCCAGCAGCTTCACTAGCGGGGAGTACGAGCAGTACTTC	CASSFTSGEYEQYF
.	TRBD1	TRBV2	TRBJ2-1	TGTGCCGGATTCACGGGACAGAACAATGAGCAGTTCTTC	CAGFTGQNNEQFF
.	.	TRBV7-2	TRBJ2-3	TGTGCCAGCAGCTTATTCCGTAATACAGATACGCAGTATTTT	CASSLFRNTDTQYF
.	.	TRBV9	TRBJ1-1	TGTGCCAGCAGCGCGAGGGACACCTATAACACTGAAGCTTTCTTT	CASSARDTYNTEAFF
.	TRBD2	TRBV19	TRBJ2-1	TGTGCCAGTAGCCCCCCGGGACTAGCGGGAGATTACAATGAGCAGTTCTTC	CASSPPGLAGDYNEQFF
.	.	TRBV30	TRBJ2-1	TGTGCCTGGAGTGTCTCAGCGGCACACTTTGAGTTCTTC	CAWSVSAAHFEFF
.	.	TRBV5-4	TRBJ2-1	TGTGCCAGCAGCTCGCTTACTAATGAGCAGTTCTTC	CASSSLTNEQFF
.	.	TRBV4-1	TRBJ1-5	TGCGCCAGCAGCCAAGAGCAGGTTGGCAATCAGCCCCAGCATTTT	CASSQEQVGNQPQHF
few	.	TRBV28	TRBJ1-3	TGTGCCAGCAGTGCCGGGGGGGCTGGAAACACCATATATTTT	CASSAGGAGNTIYF
.	.	TRBV7-9	TRBJ1-1	TGTGCCAGCAACCCACTTCAGGGAGGGACTGAAGCTTTCTTT	CASNPLQGGTEAFF
.	TRBD1	TRBV30	TRBJ1-5	TGTGCCTGGGCTGGACAGGGTCATCAGCCCCAGCATTTT	CAWAGQGHQPQHF
.	.	TRBV19	TRBJ2-1	TGTGCCAGTAGTATAGGGGGACTCCCGTTCTTC	CASSIGGLPFF
.	.	TRBV27	TRBJ1-4	TGTGCCAGCAGTCCCCATAGGGCGGGAACTAATGAAAAACTGTTTTTT	CASSPHRAGTNEKLFF
.	.	TRBV2	TRBJ2-7	TGTGCCAGCCGGACTGGCCCATACGAGCAGTACTTC	CASRTGPYEQYF
.	.	TRBV7-9	TRBJ1-1	TGTGCCAGCAGCTTAGAGGGGCGGGGCGGTGAAGCTTTCTTT	CASSLEGRGGEAFF
.	.	TRBV6-5	TRBJ1-1	TGTGCCAGCAGCATGGACAGACGGTCGGCTTTCTTT	CASSMDRRSAFF
.	.	TRBV6-5	TRBJ1-1	TGTGCCAGCAGTCCCATTGGAGTTTTCACCTCTGAAGCTTTCTTT	CASSPIGVFTSEAFF
once	TRBD2	TRBV2	TRBJ2-7	TGTGCCAGCAGTGAGACTAGCGGGAGGTACGAGCAGTACTTC	CASSETSGRYEQYF